Listed below are T cell receptor beta chains from one sample, sequenced in a study of cytotoxic CD8 clonotypes in ibrutinib-treated CLL. Using immunoSEQ multiplex PCR, the repertoire was profiled, and TCRdb retains in-frame clones only, with some absent. The sample shows more than 200,000 clones, 75% to 80% of them seen only once. The sample was PBMCs, taken after 12 months of ibrutinib treatment. The origin of the receptors is a human donor with chronic lymphocytic leukemia. Each CDR3 is given with its conserved first and last residue. Clone size is shown for a subset of rows, as once, few, many or a class of expanded clone.

size: NA; V: TRBV5-4; CDR3: CASSLRGEAFF
size: NA; V: TRBV25-1; CDR3: CASSTSTGVSYEQYF
size: NA; V: TRBV5-1; CDR3: CASRDKPGTGAYEQYF
size: NA; V: TRBV2; CDR3: CASSEGSVISNQPQHF
size: few; V: TRBV5-1; CDR3: CASSAGQNYGYTF
size: few; V: TRBV28; CDR3: CAAEQAQYGYTF
size: NA; V: TRBV4-1; CDR3: CASSQVTGWNQPQHF
size: NA; V: TRBV5-1; CDR3: CASSPTTGVAGGYTF
size: NA; V: TRBV13; CDR3: CAAGTGLLVTEAFF
size: NA; V: TRBV10-2; CDR3: CASSGQGGSGGYTF
size: NA; V: TRBV19; CDR3: CASSTRQTYEQYF
size: NA; V: TRBV5-5; CDR3: CASSLEGLTGQGADTQYF
size: few; V: TRBV9; CDR3: CASSAGSSGNTIYF
size: NA; V: TRBV6-1; CDR3: CASSEAPSREQFF
size: NA; V: TRBV5-4; CDR3: CASSPGQTSGYTF
size: NA; V: TRBV5-1; CDR3: CASRGRAGETQYF
size: once; V: TRBV5-1; CDR3: CASRQGAISNYGYTF
size: NA; V: TRBV6-5; CDR3: CASSYLGPSTNEKLFF
size: once; V: TRBV27; CDR3: CASSQRGTGRHTGELFF
size: NA; V: TRBV28; CDR3: CASSQGSTSTYEQYF
size: NA; V: TRBV7-2; CDR3: CASNRWEGAPYEQYF